This T cell receptor (beta chain) was obtained from a study of cytomegalovirus exposure and HLA in healthy donors (dated 2017 in TCRdb). Regarding the complete study: An earlier analysis of roughly 570 of the donors reported 276 Gb of sequence data and 90 million to 120 million unique TCR beta sequences obtained from around 190 million T cells. A later analysis re-examined previously published TCR beta repertoires from hundreds of donors and added high-resolution HLA genotyping to investigate patterns of TCR occurrence. Because of strong linkage in the cohort, five DR-DQ haplotypes were treated as single units for association and clustering. The number of typed donors differed by locus: 629-630 for A, B, C, DRB1 and DQB1; roughly 510 for DQA1; 606 for DPA1; and about 450 for DPB1. Donor age, sex, ethnicity and CMV serostatus were compiled alongside the repertoire data. Of the approximately 400 genotyped donors, approximately 80% fell in the genetic ancestry cluster associated with self-reported Caucasian donors. Roughly 300 gigabases of sequencing data and approximately 92 million unique TCR sequences made up an early release that covered some 640 HLA-typed donors. A later genetic analysis used genome-wide SNP genotypes for about 65% of the 666 donors, treating that subset as a discovery cohort. In addition to the first cohort of around 670 subjects, a separate validation cohort of some 120 different subjects was used. All discovery cohort repertoires had been generated using a single sequencing platform. Among about 370 genotyped donors of the cohort, an average of around 250,000 unique TCR beta nucleotide sequences was sequenced per donor, of which about 20% were non-productive. To predict cytomegalovirus infection status, the study brought together high-throughput TCR immunosequencing, statistical association of individual TCRs with disease status, and machine learning. An earlier analysis of approximately 500 of the donors applied high-throughput TCR beta sequencing to assess whether each TCR beta V gene segment acted as functional or pseudogenic. The later analysis used no new phenotypic data to find candidate immune exposures, relying instead on TCR beta sequences and their occurrence across donors. The T cell repertoires of about 700 subjects were profiled by immunosequencing and related to cytomegalovirus serostatus. HLA typing included class I and class II loci at four-digit resolution. The study aimed to test whether cataloging public T cell receptors could reveal signatures of past pathogen exposure. The full study reports these points: Broadly in line with IMGT annotations, most TCR beta V segments showed up in productive rearrangements about 87% or about 30% of the time in an earlier analysis of 450 to 750 of the donors. In a later genetic analysis, a missense DCLRE1C variant was associated with V-gene and J-gene trimming of TCR beta chains, and the association was replicated in an independent cohort. Some IMGT-functional V segments, including TRBV6-2 and TRBV6-3, could not be told apart with the 87-base-pair reads, so those segments were excluded. In a later analysis, most CMV-associated TCR beta chains were found to appear HLA-restricted, with HLA associations seemingly driven largely by CMV exposure. Compared with the roughly 720-donor mean, donors in an Asian-associated ancestry cluster had fewer N-insertions in productive TCRs, according to a later genetic analysis. Roughly uniform sequencing depth across donors was assumed in presence/absence analyses, although this assumption may not hold. The earlier analysis of around 600 of the donors excluded 15 to 20 rarely observed V segments, including chromosome 9 orphons, because counts were too low. A later analysis reported that several top co-occurrence clusters appeared linked to parvovirus B19, influenza, CMV and Epstein-Barr virus. In the study, around 150 TCR beta chains were listed as associated with cytomegalovirus. Most TCR sequences were seen in very few donors, while some public TCRs were found in many individuals. The sequencing pipeline was judged likely to have produced a cluster of highly shared sequence variants as a technical artifact. For the cohort, immune exposure information was limited to CMV serostatus. In a later analysis, HLA-associated TCR beta chains showed more clonal expansion and lower generation probabilities than non-associated chains that were equally common. In a later analysis, TCR association rates were found to vary across HLA loci, with the most associated TCRs seen for DRB1 alleles and the fewest for HLA-C alleles. The cohort was sequenced for TCR beta chains only, and without alpha or paired-chain data the features that could be detected were limited. Cytomegalovirus status was reported to be diagnosed by the classifier with high specificity and sensitivity in both the original and validation cohorts. Linkage disequilibrium might explain the correlated functional status among segregating V segments, but an unknown experimental factor could not be ruled out. When HLA alleles, especially DR and DQ, strongly co-occurred, attributing TCR associations to individual alleles was difficult. In vitro tests confirmed that a few of the cytomegalovirus-associated TCR beta chains recognize cytomegalovirus antigens. It was suggested by the authors that the approach could potentially be generalized to other disease states and immunological phenotypes. A further reported finding was that TCR beta sequences accurately predicted the HLA-A and HLA-B alleles for most subjects in the first cohort. At a false discovery rate of 0.05, a later analysis linked 15,000 to 20,000 TCR beta sequences to specific HLA alleles. Because some donors lacked HLA typing at each locus, the association tests relied only on the typed subset.

The library was generated by the immunoSEQ multiplex PCR assay. For the multiplex PCR, a mixture combining 60 forward primers for TCR Vbeta segments and 13 reverse primers for TCR Jbeta segments was used. The CDR3 region of rearranged TCR beta genes was amplified from genomic DNA with a multiplex PCR assay. The amplified TCR beta libraries were sequenced on the Illumina HiSeq System as 87-base-pair reads. Under the source paper's analysis protocol: Across the 600 to 700 repertoires, a later analysis counted 80 million or so unique TCR beta chains, roughly 11 million of which were shared by at least two donors. To remove PCR and sequencing errors, raw reads were error-corrected and collapsed into unique sequences using a nearest-neighbor algorithm that merged closely related sequences. CDR3 sequences were aligned to IMGT reference sequences to assign V, D and J gene segments. For a sequence to be retained, at least a six-nucleotide match to both a V gene segment and a J gene segment was required. A rearrangement was called productive if the CDR3 had no stop codons and remained in frame with V and J, and every other rearrangement was called non-productive. CDR3 was defined according to IMGT convention as the region running from the second conserved V-encoded cysteine to the conserved J-encoded phenylalanine. Sequences without an unambiguous match to a single V gene segment were excluded from the earlier analysis of 587 of the donors. An earlier analysis of 500 to 600 of the donors classified V segments as functional when productive rearrangements were above 56.7% and as segregating when the standard deviation between donors was above 5%. A statistical classification framework was built to diagnose cytomegalovirus status from the catalog of TCR beta chain sequences. In a later analysis, V and J genes were assigned by comparing TCR nucleotide sequences against IMGT/GENE-DB human TR gene sequences. In a later analysis, CDR3 sequences and most-parsimonious VDJ recombination scenarios were assigned using the TCRdist pipeline. In a later analysis, every TCR beta chain was defined by the combination of its CDR3 amino acid sequence and its V-gene family, and reads without a unique V-gene family were dropped. In a later analysis, fewer than 600 highly shared, low-generation-probability nucleotide sequences were removed to address suspected cross-contamination and a sequencing artifact. In a later analysis, a clonal expansion index was calculated for each public chain from normalized within-repertoire ranks of inferred template counts. A later analysis computed generation probabilities with a VDJ recombination model fitted to out-of-frame rearrangements, and checked the results against IGoR. A later analysis scored TCR-TCR, TCR-HLA and TCR-CMV co-occurrence with hypergeometric tests, applying a repertoire-size bias correction to TCR pairs. A later analysis estimated false discovery rates by permuting HLA or CMV assignments 20 times. In a later analysis, co-occurring TCRs were grouped using DBSCAN, with TCRdist sequence similarity added in when clustering inside HLA-allele-positive subsets. For co-occurrence clustering, repertoires with fewer than 30,000 or more than 120,000 public chains were excluded, along with four to six repertoires with anomalous nucleotide sharing. TCRdb carries this immuneACCESS record with in-frame sequences only. Its versions omit some clonotypes, under half of them owing to an unresolved V gene in the studies checked, with the rest unexplained. The D gene and trimming were derived from the DNA, and the V and J assignments and clone size from that table. In this sample the table shows roughly 150,000 clones, around 80% of which occur a single time. The top ten hold over 1.2% of the sample.

A remark on this clone: The specificity of this receptor is unknown. Base qualities are not at hand, and no much larger clone is one base apart.

In total, approximately 690 healthy bone marrow donors made up the cohort. At the time of sampling, every cohort member was nominally healthy, though immune exposures that went unrecorded were likely present. The donor was CMV seropositive and belonged to the group of 250 to 300 seropositive cohort members. Each donor provided a peripheral blood sample, and peripheral blood mononuclear cells were used for TCR beta sequencing. Genomic DNA extraction from the blood cell samples was performed with the Qiagen DNeasy Blood Extraction Kit. From its cysteine to its phenylalanine, the CDR3 spans 14 amino acids. The DNA shown is the 42-base CDR3, in frame from base 1. The germline V gene (reference sequence) supplies CDR1 SGHNT and CDR2 YYREEE. A distance of 13 bases separates the germline ends of V and J, which lose 3 bases and 4 bases respectively.

This receptor chain uses TRBV5-4 and TRBJ1-2, with the identity of the D gene unclear. The clonotype was recovered from a girl aged 5 to 17 in good health and CMV-seropositive. Sequencing was done on a sample of PBMCs. The DNA sequence is as follows: TGTGCCAGCAGCTGGAGGACGGCGGGCTATGGCTACACCTTC. The translation is CASSWRTAGYGYTF.